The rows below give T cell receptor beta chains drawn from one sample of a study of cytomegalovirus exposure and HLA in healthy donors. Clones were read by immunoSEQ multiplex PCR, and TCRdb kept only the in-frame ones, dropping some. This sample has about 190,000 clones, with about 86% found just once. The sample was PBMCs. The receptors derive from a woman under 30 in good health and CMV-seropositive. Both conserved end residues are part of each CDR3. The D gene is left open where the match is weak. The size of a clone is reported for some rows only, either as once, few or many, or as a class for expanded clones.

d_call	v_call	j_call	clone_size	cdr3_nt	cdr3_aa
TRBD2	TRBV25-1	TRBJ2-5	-	TGTGTCACCCTGAGAGGTAGCGGGGTGAAAGAGACCCAGTACTTC	CVTLRGSGVKETQYF
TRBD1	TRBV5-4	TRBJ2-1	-	TGTGCTAGCAGCCCAGGGGGCGTGAAGTACAATGAGCAGTTCTTC	CASSPGGVKYNEQFF
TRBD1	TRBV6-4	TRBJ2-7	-	TGTGCCAGCAGTATCGACGGGACAGGGGGCTACGAGCAGTACTTC	CASSIDGTGGYEQYF
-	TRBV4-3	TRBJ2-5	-	TGCGCCAGCAGCCAAGACGTTCGCATGAGGGAGACCCAGTACTTC	CASSQDVRMRETQYF
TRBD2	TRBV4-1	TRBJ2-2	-	TGCGCCAGCAGCCAAGATCCAAGCGGGGGGTATGTCGGGGAGCTGTTTTTT	CASSQDPSGGYVGELFF
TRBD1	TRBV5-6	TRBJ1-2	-	TGTGCCAGCAGCCGGGGACAGGGGGCGATCGGCTACACCTTC	CASSRGQGAIGYTF
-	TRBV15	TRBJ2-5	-	TGTGCCACCAGCAGAGAGGGAGCCCAAGAGACCCAGTACTTC	CATSREGAQETQYF
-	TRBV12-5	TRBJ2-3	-	TGTGCTAGTGGTTTGTCAGGGTTTAGCACAGATACGCAGTATTTT	CASGLSGFSTDTQYF
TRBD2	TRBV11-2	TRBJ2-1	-	TGTGCCAGCAGCGAGAGACTAGCGGGGTCCTACAATGAGCAGTTCTTC	CASSERLAGSYNEQFF
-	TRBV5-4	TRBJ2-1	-	TGTGCCAGCAGCTTCTCAGGATCCTACAATGAGCAGTTCTTC	CASSFSGSYNEQFF
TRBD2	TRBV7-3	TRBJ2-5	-	TGTGCCAGCAGCACCGGGACTAGACAGACCCAGTACTTC	CASSTGTRQTQYF
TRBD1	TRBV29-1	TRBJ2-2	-	TGCAGCGCGTACACAGGGGGCGCCGGCACCGGGGAGCTGTTTTTT	CSAYTGGAGTGELFF
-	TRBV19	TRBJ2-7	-	TGTGCCAGTAGTATCAGGGCAGACTCCTACGAGCAGTACTTC	CASSIRADSYEQYF
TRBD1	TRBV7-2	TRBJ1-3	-	TGTGCCAGCAGCTGGGACAGTGGAAACACCATATATTTT	CASSWDSGNTIYF
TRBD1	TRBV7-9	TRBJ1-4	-	TGTGCCAGCAGCTCTCCCGGGACAGTTAATGAAAAACTGTTTTTT	CASSSPGTVNEKLFF
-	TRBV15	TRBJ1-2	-	TGTGCCACCAGCCCCACCTCGGGGGAGGATGGCTACACCTTC	CATSPTSGEDGYTF
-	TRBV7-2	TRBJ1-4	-	TGTGCCAGCAGCTTAATCGGGTCGTTCAACAATGAAAAACTGTTTTTT	CASSLIGSFNNEKLFF
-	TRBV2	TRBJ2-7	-	TGTGCCAGCAGTGAAAGCCCCCTCTCCTACGAGCAGTACTTC	CASSESPLSYEQYF
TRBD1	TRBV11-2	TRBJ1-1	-	TGTGCCAGCAGCCCAGACAGGGGGATGAACACTGAGGCTTTCTTT	CASSPDRGMNTEAFF
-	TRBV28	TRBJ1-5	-	TGTGCCAGCGAGAAGGACACCAATCAGCCCCAGCATTTT	CASEKDTNQPQHF
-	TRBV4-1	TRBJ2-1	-	TGCGCCAGCAGCCAGAGGACCGGGGGAGCGGATGAGCAGTTCTTC	CASSQRTGGADEQFF
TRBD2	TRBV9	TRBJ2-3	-	TGTGCCAGCAGCCCCACGACTAGCGGGGGGGTTGGAGATACGCAGTATTTT	CASSPTTSGGVGDTQYF
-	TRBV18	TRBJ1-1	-	TGTGCCAGCTCACCTCAGGGGACTGAAGCTTTCTTT	CASSPQGTEAFF
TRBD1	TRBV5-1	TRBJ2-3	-	TGCGCCAGCAGCTTGTTAGGGGGCCTAGTTTTGCTTTTT	CASSLLGGLVLLF
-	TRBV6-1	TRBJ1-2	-	TGTGCCAGCAGTGAAACGGCTGAGGATGGCTACACCTTC	CASSETAEDGYTF
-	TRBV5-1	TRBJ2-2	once	TGCGCCAGCAGCTGGGGATCAGGGGCCCCTGGGACCGGGGAGCTGTTTTTT	CASSWGSGAPGTGELFF
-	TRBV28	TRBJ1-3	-	TGTGCCAGCGATACGACAACCAGCTCTGGAAACACCATATATTTT	CASDTTTSSGNTIYF
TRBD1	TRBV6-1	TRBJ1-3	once	TGTGCCAGCACTAGGACAGGGGATGGAAACACCATATATTTT	CASTRTGDGNTIYF
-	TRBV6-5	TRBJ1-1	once	TGTGCCAGCAGTTATGGCAGGATGAACACTGAAGCTTTCTTT	CASSYGRMNTEAFF
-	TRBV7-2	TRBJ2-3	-	TGTGCCAGCAGCTTACGCAGGGTTGGGACAGATACGCAGTATTTT	CASSLRRVGTDTQYF
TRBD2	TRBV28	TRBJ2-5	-	TGTGCCAGCAGTTTACCTAGCGGGGGCGGGAGAGAGACCCAGTACTTC	CASSLPSGGGRETQYF
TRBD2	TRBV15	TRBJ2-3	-	TGTGCCACCAGCAGAGGACTGGGGGGGTCTACAGATACGCAGTATTTT	CATSRGLGGSTDTQYF
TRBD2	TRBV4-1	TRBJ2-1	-	TGCGCCAGCAGCCAAGAAGCGGGGGGGTTGGACAATGAGCAGTTCTTC	CASSQEAGGLDNEQFF
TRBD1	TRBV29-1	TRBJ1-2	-	TGCAGCGCACCTGACAGGGTTGGCAGCTATGGCTACACCTTC	CSAPDRVGSYGYTF
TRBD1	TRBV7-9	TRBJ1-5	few	TGTGCCAGCAGCTTCGGACAGGGACGTCAGCCCCAGCATTTT	CASSFGQGRQPQHF
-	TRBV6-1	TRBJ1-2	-	TGTGCCAGCATGGCAGGGGCCTATGGCTACACCTTC	CASMAGAYGYTF
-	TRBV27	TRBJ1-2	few	TGTGCCAGCAGTTTGACATTGGGTACCTATGGCTACACCTTC	CASSLTLGTYGYTF
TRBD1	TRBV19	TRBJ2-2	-	TGTGCCAGTAGTATCTTCTTGGCAGGGGGCTTTACCGGGGAGCTGTTTTTT	CASSIFLAGGFTGELFF
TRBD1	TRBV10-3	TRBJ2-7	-	TGTGCCATCACGAGGGGGACAGGGGCCGAGCAGTACTTC	CAITRGTGAEQYF
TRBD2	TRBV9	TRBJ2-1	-	TGTGCCAGCAGCGGACCACCCGGGACTAGCGGGGGGGCTTTCTACAATGAGCAGTTCTTC	CASSGPPGTSGGAFYNEQFF
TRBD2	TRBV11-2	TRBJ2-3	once	TGTGCCAGCAGCCGGACTAGCGGGGGTTTCACAGATACGCAGTATTTT	CASSRTSGGFTDTQYF
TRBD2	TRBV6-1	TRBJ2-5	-	TGTGCCAGCAGTTTTGCGGGGGGCCTGGGAGAGACCCAGTACTTC	CASSFAGGLGETQYF
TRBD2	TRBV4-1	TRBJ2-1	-	TGCGCCAGCAGCCAACTTTTCAAGCGGGGGAGCTCCTACAATGAGCAGTTCTTC	CASSQLFKRGSSYNEQFF
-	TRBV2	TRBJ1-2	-	TGTGCCAGCAGCACACAGGGTGGCTATGGCTACACCTTC	CASSTQGGYGYTF
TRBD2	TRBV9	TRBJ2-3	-	TGTGCCAGCAGCGCGGGACTAGCGGGGGCGAATACGCAGTATTTT	CASSAGLAGANTQYF